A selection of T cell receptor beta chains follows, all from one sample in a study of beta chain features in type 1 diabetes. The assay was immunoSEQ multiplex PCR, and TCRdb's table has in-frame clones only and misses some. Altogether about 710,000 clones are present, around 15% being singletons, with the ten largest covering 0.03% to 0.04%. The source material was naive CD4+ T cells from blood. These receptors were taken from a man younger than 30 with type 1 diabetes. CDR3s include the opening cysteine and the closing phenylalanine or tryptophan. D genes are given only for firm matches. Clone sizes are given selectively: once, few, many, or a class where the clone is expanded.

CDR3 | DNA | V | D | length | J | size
CATSRDRYRGSGNTIYF | TGTGCCACCAGCAGAGATCGTTACAGAGGGTCTGGAAACACCATATATTTT | TRBV15 | NA | 17 | TRBJ1-3 | few
CASSPTETKNIQYF | TGTGCCAGCAGCCCGACAGAGACCAAAAACATTCAGTACTTC | TRBV7-8 | NA | 14 | TRBJ2-4 | few
CASSPRQGNTGELFF | TGTGCCAGCAGTCCACGACAGGGCAACACCGGGGAGCTGTTTTTT | TRBV27 | TRBD1 | 15 | TRBJ2-2 | NA
CASSSGWDEQFF | TGCGCCAGCAGTTCTGGGTGGGATGAGCAGTTCTTC | TRBV5-1 | NA | 12 | TRBJ2-1 | NA
CASSLIGSGGELFF | TGTGCCAGCAGCTTAATCGGGAGTGGCGGGGAGCTGTTTTTT | TRBV7-2 | NA | 14 | TRBJ2-2 | few
CSVEVAYGYTF | TGCAGCGTTGAAGTGGCCTACGGCTACACCTTC | TRBV29-1 | NA | 11 | TRBJ1-2 | NA
CASSFSRTEIIYGYTF | TGTGCCAGCAGCTTTAGCCGGACGGAAATAATCTATGGCTACACCTTC | TRBV7-3 | NA | 16 | TRBJ1-2 | few
CSASRNTEAFF | TGCAGTGCTAGTCGGAACACTGAAGCTTTCTTT | TRBV20-1 | NA | 11 | TRBJ1-1 | NA
CASSGMGTGYTGELFF | TGTGCCAGCAGTGGGATGGGGACAGGATATACCGGGGAGCTGTTTTTT | TRBV2 | TRBD1 | 16 | TRBJ2-2 | few
CASSLSSSGELFF | TGTGCCAGCAGCTTATCGTCTTCGGGGGAGCTGTTTTTT | TRBV7-3 | NA | 13 | TRBJ2-2 | NA
CASSYRGHSTDTQYF | TGTGCCAGCAGTTACAGGGGTCATAGCACAGATACGCAGTATTTT | TRBV6-5 | NA | 15 | TRBJ2-3 | NA
CASRIGEATEAFF | TGTGCCAGCCGAATTGGGGAGGCCACTGAAGCTTTCTTT | TRBV18 | NA | 13 | TRBJ1-1 | NA
CASSPGSSYNEQFF | TGCGCCAGCAGCCCGGGTAGCTCCTACAATGAGCAGTTCTTC | TRBV5-1 | NA | 14 | TRBJ2-1 | NA
CASSQGGASSYNEQFF | TGCGCCAGCAGTCAAGGGGGCGCTAGCTCCTACAATGAGCAGTTCTTC | TRBV23-1 | NA | 16 | TRBJ2-1 | NA
CASSPWTSGRDTGELFF | TGTGCCAGCAGCCCCTGGACTAGCGGGAGAGACACCGGGGAGCTGTTTTTT | TRBV7-2 | TRBD2 | 17 | TRBJ2-2 | NA
CASSLFGSGNTIYF | TGTGCCAGCAGCTTGTTCGGCTCTGGAAACACCATATATTTT | TRBV5-6 | NA | 14 | TRBJ1-3 | few
CASSPRQVLGKRTEAFF | TGTGCCAGCTCACCGAGACAGGTTCTGGGGAAACGTACTGAAGCTTTCTTT | TRBV18 | NA | 17 | TRBJ1-1 | few
CASSQVLGGGASYEQFF | TGTGCCAGCAGCCAGGTTTTAGGCGGGGGGGCCAGTTATGAGCAGTTCTTC | TRBV4-2 | TRBD2 | 17 | TRBJ2-1 | NA
CASSYGPRETQYF | TGTGCCAGCAGTTACGGTCCTCGGGAGACCCAGTACTTC | TRBV6-5 | NA | 13 | TRBJ2-5 | NA
CATSRAGGRDFLPGANVLTF | TGTGCCACCAGCAGGGCCGGAGGGAGGGATTTCCTCCCTGGGGCCAACGTCCTGACTTTC | TRBV15 | TRBD2 | 20 | TRBJ2-6 | few
CASSPYTGSEQFF | TGTGCTAGCAGCCCCTACACTGGAAGTGAGCAGTTCTTC | TRBV7-7 | NA | 13 | TRBJ2-1 | few
CASSGGGRFTGELFF | TGTGCCAGCAGCGGGGGAGGCAGGTTTACCGGGGAGCTGTTTTTT | TRBV5-4 | NA | 15 | TRBJ2-2 | few